This passage covers 30 T cell receptor beta chains from one sample sequenced in a study of tumour-infiltrating T cells in Burkitt lymphoma. The table came from immunoSEQ multiplex PCR; TCRdb's copy has only in-frame clones and leaves some out. The sample includes hundreds of clones, approximately 79% of them seen just once. Sequencing was done on a sample of tumor tissue. These receptors were obtained from a human donor with diffuse large B-cell lymphoma. Some clones in this sample may be carry-over from other donors' samples.

The chain joins TRBV28 to TRBJ2-7, with 7 bases that match TRBD1. This CDR3 has 15 residues. Trimming took 7 bases from V and 0 from J; bases not matched to a gene: 9. Germline CDR1 is MDHEN and CDR2 is SYDVKM. This CDR3 reads CASTQRAGGSYEQYF. The CDR3 nucleotides read TGTGCCAGCACTCAGAGAGCAGGGGGCTCCTACGAGCAGTACTTC.

The rearrangement joins TRBV4-2 to TRBJ1-5; unclear D gene. CDR1 is LGHNA, CDR2 YNFKEQ, per germline. The CDR3 contains 12 residues. Trimming removed 4 bases at V and 12 bases at J, with 13 bases between. The CDR3 sequence: CASSRSGELQHF. The CDR3 DNA follows: TGTGCCAGCAGCCGATCTGGGGAACTCCAGCATTTT.

This sequence joins TRBV10-3 and TRBJ1-4; D not certain. This CDR3 region has 13 residues. V lost 0 bases and J 5 bases, leaving 4 bases between the germline ends. Germline V gene lookup returns CDR1 ENHRY and CDR2 SYGVKD. CDR3 protein: CAISESENEKLFF. The DNA of the CDR3 is TGTGCCATCAGTGAGTCAGAGAATGAAAAACTGTTTTTT.

The rearrangement uses TRBV2 and TRBJ1-5; D call uncertain. V was pared by 4 bases and J by 0 bases, with 7 bases between. Germline assignment: CDR1 SNHLY and CDR2 FYNNEI. The CDR3 is 14 amino acids. This CDR3 reads CASSAENSNQPQHF. The CDR3 DNA reads as TGTGCCAGCAGTGCCGAAAATAGCAATCAGCCCCAGCATTTT.

The chain recombines TRBV10-3 with TRBJ2-5; possibly TRBD2 for D (5 bases). The V end lost 2 bases, the J end lost 3 bases, and 10 bases lay between the germline ends. CDR3 size: 14 residues. In germline, CDR1 is ENHRY, CDR2 SYGVKD. CDR3 DNA: TGTGCCATCAGTGAGAGCGGCGGAGAAGAGACCCAGTACTTC. Residues: CAISESGGEETQYF.

The chain recombines TRBV7-6 with TRBJ1-1, with a weak D call TRBD1 (5 bases). V was pared by 4 bases and J by 1 base, with 10 bases between. CDR1 and CDR2 from the germline V gene are SGHVS and FNYEAQ. This CDR3 is built from 14 residues. The CDR3, as DNA: TGTGCCAGCAGCTCGGCGGGGCAGAACACTGAAGCTTTCTTT. Its translation is CASSSAGQNTEAFF.

The chain is built from TRBV1 and TRBJ2-3; the table's TRBD2 call for D was not verified on the DNA. TRBV1 is noted as a pseudogene. The CDR3 length is 17 residues. The CDR3 DNA follows: TGCACCAGCAGCCAAGAATCGGGGGGGGGTGGAACAGATACGCAGTATTTT. Protein sequence: CTSSQESGGGGTDTQYF.

The V gene is TRBV6-1, the J gene TRBJ1-2; D is perhaps TRBD1 (5 bases). V lost 2 bases and J lost 1, with 11 bases in between. The CDR3 length is 15 residues. Germline V lookup: CDR1 MNHNS, CDR2 SASEGT. CDR3 nucleotide sequence: TGTGCCAGCAGTGAACGGGACGCACATAACTATGGCTACACCTTC. Its translation: CASSERDAHNYGYTF.

V and J are TRBV5-4 and TRBJ1-1, with D hard to call. V lost 3 bases and J 3 bases, leaving 9 bases between the germline ends. CDR3 length: 13 amino acids. Germline loops: CDR1 SGHNT, CDR2 YYREEE (reference sequence). In DNA, the CDR3 is TGTGCCAGCAGCTCCTCACCGGACACTGAAGCTTTCTTT. It is translated as CASSSSPDTEAFF.

This clone is judged large. The chain uses TRBV9 and TRBJ1-1; D is undetermined. V was trimmed by 0 bases and J by 5 bases, leaving 5 bases between them. CDR1 and CDR2 (germline): SGDLS, YYNGEE. The CDR3 runs 12 residues. The CDR3 region is CASSVGGTEAFF. The DNA of the CDR3 is TGTGCCAGCAGCGTAGGGGGAACTGAAGCTTTCTTT. The full variable domain, in which reference TRBV9 and TRBJ1-1 provide the parts outside the CDR3, is DSGVTQTPKHLITATGQRVTLRCSPRSGDLSVYWYQQSLDQGLQFLIQYYNGEERAKGNILERFSAQQFPDLHSELNLSSLELGDSALYFCASSVGGTEAFFGQGTRLTVV.

The rearrangement joins TRBV6-6 to TRBJ1-4; 7 bases agree with TRBD1. Germline V gene sequence: CDR1 MNHNY, CDR2 SVGAGI (reference sequence). The V gene end was trimmed by 6 bases and the J gene end by 5 bases; junction bases not matched to a gene: 6. The CDR3 is 14 residues long. Here the CDR3 DNA reads TGTGCCAGCAGCGACAGGGCTGGGAATGAAAAACTGTTTTTT. This gives the protein CASSDRAGNEKLFF.

A few counts support this clone. The chain uses TRBV5-4 and TRBJ1-3; D ambiguous. Germline V gives CDR1 SGHNT, CDR2 YYREEE (reference sequence). V was shortened by 2 bases and J by 2 bases, with 17 bases between the two germline ends. The CDR3 runs 17 residues. The CDR3 region is CASSFVGVRDAGNTIYF. In DNA form, the CDR3 reads TGTGCCAGCAGCTTCGTTGGGGTTAGAGATGCTGGAAACACCATATATTTT.

V usage is TRBV19 and J usage is TRBJ2-7, with TRBD1 identical over 9 bases. CDR1 is LNHDA and CDR2 is SQIVND in the germline V gene (reference sequence). The trim removed 3 bases at V and 1 base at J, leaving 7 bases unmatched. The CDR3 runs to 16 residues. CDR3 DNA sequence: TGTGCCAGTAGTATGAGGGGACAGGGAAGGTCCTACGAGCAGTACTTC. Amino acid sequence: CASSMRGQGRSYEQYF. Full variable domain (outside the CDR3, taken from reference TRBV19 and TRBJ2-7): DGGITQSPKYLFRKEGQNVTLSCEQNLNHDAMYWYRQDPGQGLRLIYYSQIVNDFQKGDIAEGYSVSREKKESFPLTVTSAQKNPTAFYLCASSMRGQGRSYEQYFGPGTRLTVT.

The chain uses TRBV7-8 and TRBJ1-5, with 12 bases fitting TRBD1. Trimming cost V 4 bases and J 0 bases; bases outside gene matches: 4. The CDR3 covers 17 residues. Germline V gene sequence: CDR1 SGHVS, CDR2 FQNEAQ. CDR3 in DNA: TGTGCCAGCAGCTCGGGACAGGGGGCGTATAGCAATCAGCCCCAGCATTTT. Translated, it gives CASSSGQGAYSNQPQHF.

CDR3 DNA: TGTGCCAGCAGCTTAGCGTGGGGGGAAAAACTGTTTTTT. Residues: CASSLAWGEKLFF. The rearrangement joins TRBV7-6 to TRBJ1-4; a possible D gene is TRBD1 (5 bases). The length of the CDR3 is 13 residues. V was clipped by 0 bases and J by 8 bases, with 7 bases between them. Germline CDR1 reads SGHVS; CDR2 reads FNYEAQ.

This clone was observed once. This chain uses TRBV18 with TRBJ2-5; perhaps D is TRBD1 or TRBD2 (6 bases each). CDR3 size: 13 residues. V was trimmed by 2 bases and J by 4 bases, leaving 8 bases between them. Germline V lookup: CDR1 KGHSH, CDR2 LQKENI. CDR3 sequence (DNA): TGTGCCAGCTCACCAGGGGGGCTAGAGACCCAGTACTTC. Translation: CASSPGGLETQYF.

V gene TRBV18 combines with J gene TRBJ2-1, with 11 bases that match TRBD2. The CDR3 has 15 residues. Trimming at V came to 4 bases and at J to 4 bases, leaving 3 bases not matched to a gene. Germline CDR1 and CDR2: KGHSH and LQKENI. CDR3 nucleotides: TGTGCCAGCTCACTACTAGCGGGAGATTACAATGAGCAGTTCTTC. This gives the protein CASSLLAGDYNEQFF.

V is TRBV29-1 and J is TRBJ2-1; D not resolved. The CDR3 totals 16 residues. V shed 7 bases and J shed 0 bases, with 19 bases lying between them. Germline V lookup: CDR1 SQVTM, CDR2 ANQGSEA. This CDR3 is CSAIGSEQTSYNEQFF. The DNA for the CDR3 is TGCAGCGCAATTGGCTCGGAACAGACCTCCTACAATGAGCAGTTCTTC.

This chain joins TRBV6-5 and TRBJ2-7; D possibly corresponds to TRBD2 (7 bases). V dropped 5 bases and J dropped 0 bases, with 14 bases sitting between them. Germline V gene sequence: CDR1 MNHEY, CDR2 SVGAGI. CDR3 size: 15 residues. For the CDR3, the DNA is TGTGCCAGCAGTAAAAGGGGGGGGCTCTCCTACGAGCAGTACTTC. It is translated as CASSKRGGLSYEQYF.

Here the CDR3 reads CASAVCTRKTYGYTF. CDR3 DNA sequence: TGTGCCAGCGCTGTTTGTACCAGGAAGACCTATGGCTACACCTTC. The chain is built from TRBV5-4 and TRBJ1-2; no clear D. Per the germline V gene, CDR1 is SGHNT and CDR2 is YYREEE (reference sequence). Trimming cost V 7 bases and J 4 bases, with 20 bases left between them. This CDR3 comprises 15 residues.

V gene TRBV7-6 combines with J gene TRBJ1-6; D gene unclear. Deletions cut 5 bases from V and 7 bases from J, with 12 bases between. CDR1 SGHVS and CDR2 FNYEAQ come from the germline V gene. CDR3 length equals 14 residues. CDR3 nucleotides: TGTGCCAGCAGCAGGGCTTCGGGGAATTCACCCCTCCACTTT. This translates into CASSRASGNSPLHF.

V is TRBV27 and J is TRBJ1-3; D gene uncertain. The V gene's germline CDR1 is MNHEY and CDR2 SMNVEV (reference sequence). V lost 2 bases, J lost 2 bases, and 10 bases lay in between. This CDR3 is built from 15 residues. DNA of the CDR3: TGTGCCAGCAGTTTAACCCCCAGCCCTGGAAACACCATATATTTT. Translating it yields CASSLTPSPGNTIYF.

The chain carries TRBV2 and TRBJ2-3; possibly TRBD1 for D (6 bases). Trimming shortened V by 6 bases and J by 6 bases, and 13 bases separated the two germline ends. Germline CDR1 and CDR2: SNHLY and FYNNEI. This CDR3 comprises 13 residues. CDR3 residues: CASRGGPGDTQYF. In DNA, the CDR3 is TGTGCCAGCAGAGGGGGTCCCGGGGATACGCAGTATTTT.

This sequence joins TRBV14 and TRBJ1-1, with a possible D match to TRBD1 (6 bases). V lost 4 bases and J 1 base, leaving 13 bases between the germline ends. This CDR3 has 15 residues. Germline V lookup: CDR1 SGHDN, CDR2 FVKESK. For the CDR3, the DNA is TGTGCCAGCAGCCCATTACAGGGAAAGAACACTGAAGCTTTCTTT. As protein: CASSPLQGKNTEAFF.

This clone was counted a few times. The chain uses TRBV4-2 and TRBJ2-1; 8 positions agree with TRBD2. Germline V gives CDR1 LGHNA, CDR2 YNFKEQ. This CDR3 is 17 amino acids long. Germline trimming cut 0 bases from V and 8 bases from J; bases unmatched to any gene: 12. The CDR3 sequence: CASSQEKKREGQDEQFF. CDR3 nucleotides: TGTGCCAGCAGCCAAGAAAAGAAACGGGAGGGCCAAGATGAGCAGTTCTTC.

The genes are TRBV14 and TRBJ1-1; D gene unclear. There are 15 residues in the CDR3. Germline CDR1 and CDR2: SGHDN and FVKESK. Trimming took 0 bases from V and 0 from J, leaving 8 bases between them. CDR3 coding DNA: TGTGCCAGCAGCCAAGATTGGACTATGAACACTGAAGCTTTCTTT. As protein: CASSQDWTMNTEAFF.

The chain carries TRBV6-5 and TRBJ1-2, with D perhaps matching TRBD1 (6 bases). The V gene lost 0 bases and the J gene lost 4 bases, with 6 bases spanning the gap. The CDR3 extends over 13 amino acids. Per the germline V gene, CDR1 is MNHEY and CDR2 is SVGAGI. The CDR3 DNA reads TGTGCCAGCAGTTACTCCAGGGGCTATGGCTACACCTTC. It translates to CASSYSRGYGYTF.

J is TRBJ2-1 and V is TRBV12-5, with 7 bases lining up with TRBD1. CDR3 length: 13 amino acids. Trimming took 4 bases from V and 4 from J; bases not matched to a gene: 1. The germline V gene has CDR1 LGHNT and CDR2 FRNRAP. This CDR3 is CASGWGQYNEQFF. The CDR3 DNA sequence: TGTGCTAGTGGTTGGGGACAGTACAATGAGCAGTTCTTC.

The chain uses TRBV5-6 and TRBJ2-5, with a weak D call TRBD1 (6 bases). Between the trimmed V and J ends, which lost 3 bases and 5 bases, there was a span of 23 bases. CDR3 length: 17 amino acids. Germline-derived CDR1 and CDR2 are SGHDT and YYEEEE. CDR3 amino acids: CASSSRHRWTVEETQYF. The CDR3 DNA sequence: TGTGCCAGCAGCTCTCGTCACCGTTGGACAGTCGAGGAGACCCAGTACTTC.

The CDR3 spells CASSREGTRIQYF. DNA of the CDR3: TGCGCCAGCAGCCGGGAGGGGACCCGGATTCAGTACTTC. The chain has TRBV4-1 and TRBJ2-4, with TRBD2 matching 7 bases. The length of the CDR3 is 13 residues. Germline loops: CDR1 MGHRA, CDR2 YSYEKL. Trimming took 4 bases from V and 10 from J; bases not matched to a gene: 7.